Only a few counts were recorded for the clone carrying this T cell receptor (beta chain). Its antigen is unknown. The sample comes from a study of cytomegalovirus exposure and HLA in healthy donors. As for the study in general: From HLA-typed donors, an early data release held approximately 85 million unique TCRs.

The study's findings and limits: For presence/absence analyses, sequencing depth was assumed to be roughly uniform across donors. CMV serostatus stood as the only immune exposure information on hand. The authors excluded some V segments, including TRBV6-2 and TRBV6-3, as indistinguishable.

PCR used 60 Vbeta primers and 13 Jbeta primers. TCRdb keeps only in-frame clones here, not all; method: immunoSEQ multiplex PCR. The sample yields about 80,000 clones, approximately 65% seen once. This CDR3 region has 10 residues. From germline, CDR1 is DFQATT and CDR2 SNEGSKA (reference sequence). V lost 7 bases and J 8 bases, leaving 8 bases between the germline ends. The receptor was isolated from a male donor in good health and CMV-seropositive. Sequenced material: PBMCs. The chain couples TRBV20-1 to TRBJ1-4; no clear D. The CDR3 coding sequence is TGCAGTGTGCGGCAGGAAAAACTGTTTTTT. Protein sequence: CSVRQEKLFF.